One sample yielded the 29 T cell receptor beta chains listed below, sequenced in a study of blood T cell repertoires in COVID-19. Here immunoSEQ multiplex PCR was the method, and the copy in TCRdb shows in-frame clones only, minus some. The sample lists roughly 30,000 clones, roughly 89% occurring once. The specimen was peripheral blood. The origin of the receptors is a man aged 80 or over with acute or convalescent COVID-19.

This clone was seen once. V usage is TRBV11-2 and J usage is TRBJ1-6, with unresolved D. The CDR3 has 15 amino acids. Trimming left V 5 bases short and J 0 bases short, with 8 bases between. The V gene's germline CDR1 is SGHAT and CDR2 FQNNGV. The CDR3 loop reads CASSPQSSYNSPLHF. The DNA for the CDR3 is TGTGCCAGCAGCCCACAGAGCTCCTATAATTCACCCCTCCACTTT.

The genes are TRBV28 and TRBJ2-1, with 10 bases matching TRBD2. The CDR3 covers 14 residues. With V trimmed by 10 bases and J by 4 bases, 7 bases remained unmatched. Germline V gene data show CDR1 as MDHEN and CDR2 as SYDVKM. The CDR3 DNA reads as TGTGCCACCACCCCTAGCGGGAGTTACAATGAGCAGTTCTTC. It is translated as CATTPSGSYNEQFF. Together with reference TRBV28 and TRBJ2-1, the CDR3 gives the full variable domain: DVKVTQSSRYLVKRTGEKVFLECVQDMDHENMFWYRQDPGLGLRLIYFSYDVKMKEKGDIPEGYSVSREKKERFSLILESASTNQTSMYLCATTPSGSYNEQFFGPGTRLTVL.

The V gene is TRBV21-1, the J gene TRBJ1-5; the table calls TRBD1, which could not be checked here. TRBV21-1 is listed as a pseudogene. The CDR3 consists of 14 residues. CDR3 in DNA: TGTGCCAGCCTCTCAGGTACCTGCAATCAGCCCCAGCATTTT. Translating gives CASLSGTCNQPQHF.

The chain recombines TRBV2 with TRBJ2-7; D may be TRBD2 (6 bases). Germline loops: CDR1 SNHLY, CDR2 FYNNEI. CDR3 length: 16 amino acids. V was pared by 4 bases and J by 3 bases, with 19 bases between. CDR3 nucleotides: TGTGCCAGCAGTGTTGGGGAACTAGCCTCGCTCTACGAGCAGTACTTC. Its translation is CASSVGELASLYEQYF. Using reference TRBV2 and TRBJ2-7 for the parts outside the CDR3, the full variable domain is EPEVTQTPSHQVTQMGQEVILRCVPISNHLYFYWYRQILGQKVEFLVSFYNNEISEKSEIFDDQFSVERPDGSNFTLKIRSTKLEDSAMYFCASSVGELASLYEQYFGPGTRLTVT.

The sample holds one count of this clone. The chain carries TRBV5-4 and TRBJ1-6; the D gene is possibly TRBD1 (5 bases). Germline values: CDR1 SGHNT, CDR2 YYREEE (reference sequence). V dropped 6 bases and J dropped 7 bases, with 17 bases sitting between them. The CDR3 is made up of 15 amino acids. The CDR3 DNA is TGTGCCAGCAACCGGGGGGGGGTTGGAAATTCACCCCTCCACTTT. It encodes CASNRGGVGNSPLHF.

The chain recombines TRBV5-3 with TRBJ2-3, with 10 positions matching TRBD2. TRBV5-3 is identified as an open reading frame with a role that is uncertain. This CDR3 is built from 17 residues. After removal of 4 bases from V and 8 bases from J, the junction contained 16 bases not matched to a gene. In DNA form, the CDR3 reads TGTGCCAGAAGCCTATTTGGACTAGCGGCCCACGTGGGTACGCAGTATTTT. This codes for CARSLFGLAAHVGTQYF.

The rearrangement uses TRBV5-1 and TRBJ1-1, with 10 positions matching TRBD1. Germline values: CDR1 SGHRS, CDR2 YFSETQ. The junction had 5 bases not matched to a gene; V was cut back by 4 bases and J by 5 bases. The CDR3 runs to 14 residues. The CDR3 DNA reads TGCGCCAGCAGCCCATGGACAGGGGGAACTGAAGCTTTCTTT. Translation: CASSPWTGGTEAFF.

A few counts support this clone. The chain recombines TRBV11-2 with TRBJ2-3; 9 bases align to TRBD2. CDR3 length: 16 amino acids. CDR1 SGHAT and CDR2 FQNNGV come from the germline V gene. With V trimmed by 2 bases and J by 2 bases, 5 bases remained unmatched. The CDR3 coding sequence is TGTGCCAGCAGCTTACTAGCGGGGAGGACCACAGATACGCAGTATTTT. Protein product: CASSLLAGRTTDTQYF.

The chain uses TRBV7-2 and TRBJ2-1, with a weak D call TRBD2 (6 bases). The CDR3 consists of 13 residues. Germline loops: CDR1 SGHTA, CDR2 FQGNSA. The V end was cut by 4 bases, the J end by 9 bases, with 13 bases between. CDR3 nucleotide sequence: TGTGCCAGCAGCTCTCCTAGCGTTCGTGAGCAGTTCTTC. Amino acid sequence: CASSSPSVREQFF.

This clone was counted only a few times. The chain carries TRBV19 and TRBJ1-2, with D tentatively TRBD1 (6 bases). Trimming took off 3 bases at V and 5 bases at J, with 16 bases between the two ends. CDR1 and CDR2 from the germline V gene are LNHDA and SQIVND (reference sequence). The length of the CDR3 is 15 residues. Here the CDR3 reads CASSIDSGTTYGYTF. CDR3 in DNA: TGTGCCAGTAGTATCGACAGCGGGACAACGTATGGCTACACCTTC.

CDR3 in amino acids: CASSLISQGVTEAFF. The CDR3 region has the DNA TGTGCCAGCAGCTTAATCAGCCAGGGGGTCACTGAAGCTTTCTTT. V usage is TRBV7-6 and J usage is TRBJ1-1, with TRBD1 matching over 7 bases. This CDR3 is built from 15 residues. Germline values: CDR1 SGHVS, CDR2 FNYEAQ. Trimming at V came to 2 bases and at J to 4 bases, leaving 7 bases not matched to a gene.

This chain uses TRBV7-2 with TRBJ1-1; D is ambiguous. The germline CDR1 and CDR2 sequences are SGHTA and FQGNSA. V lost 5 bases and J 1 base, leaving 14 bases between the germline ends. This CDR3 contains 15 residues. CDR3 DNA sequence: TGTGCCAGCAGCCCCTTGCTCCTAGGGAACACTGAAGCTTTCTTT. Protein product: CASSPLLLGNTEAFF. Combining the CDR3 with reference TRBV7-2 and TRBJ1-1 gives the whole variable domain GAGVSQSPSNKVTEKGKDVELRCDPISGHTALYWYRQSLGQGLEFLIYFQGNSAPDKSGLPSDRFSAERTGGSVSTLTIQRTQQEDSAVYLCASSPLLLGNTEAFFGQGTRLTVV.

This chain links TRBV24-1 with TRBJ2-5, with 7 positions matching TRBD2. Germline V CDR1 and CDR2: KGHDR, SFDVKD. The CDR3 runs 15 residues. V was pared by 3 bases and J by 5 bases, with 8 bases of the junction left unmatched. The CDR3 region has the DNA TGTGCCACCAGTGATGCAACTAGCGCCGGGGAGACCCAGTACTTC. Translating it yields CATSDATSAGETQYF.

The gene calls are TRBV14 and TRBJ2-7; 10 nucleotides match TRBD1. CDR1 and CDR2 (germline): SGHDN, FVKESK. Losses at the gene ends were 2 bases for V and 3 bases for J; bases not matched to a gene: 10. This CDR3 comprises 17 residues. CDR3 bases: TGTGCCAGCAGCCAAATGAGCGGGACAGGGGCTATCTACGAGCAGTACTTC. Protein product: CASSQMSGTGAIYEQYF.

This clone has only a few counts. The chain is built from TRBV5-4 and TRBJ2-1; 9 bases fit TRBD1. The CDR3 length is 17 residues. The V gene end was trimmed by 0 bases and the J gene end by 9 bases; junction bases not matched to a gene: 13. The V gene's germline CDR1 is SGHNT and CDR2 YYREEE (reference sequence). Written as DNA, the CDR3 is TGTGCCAGCAGCTTGGGGGCCTCGGGACTGACAGGGGGTGAGCAGTTCTTC. The encoded protein is CASSLGASGLTGGEQFF.

The J gene is TRBJ2-3, the V gene TRBV4-1; D gene unclear. The CDR3 consists of 16 residues. Looked up from germline, CDR1 is MGHRA and CDR2 is YSYEKL. The V end lost 0 bases, the J end lost 0 bases, and 10 bases lay between the germline ends. The CDR3 loop is CASSQEWAPSTDTQYF. As DNA, the CDR3 is TGCGCCAGCAGCCAAGAGTGGGCACCTAGCACAGATACGCAGTATTTT.

This chain joins TRBV29-1 and TRBJ2-1, with 14 bases fitting TRBD2. The CDR3 has 15 residues. Unmatched junction bases numbered 2, after V lost 7 bases and J lost 0 bases. Germline V gene data show CDR1 as SQVTM and CDR2 as ANQGSEA. The CDR3 DNA sequence: TGCAGCGCCGGGACTAGCGGGGGCTCCTACAATGAGCAGTTCTTC. This encodes CSAGTSGGSYNEQFF.

This clone showed up just a few times. The rearrangement joins TRBV14 to TRBJ2-3; D gene unclear. Germline V gene sequence: CDR1 SGHDN, CDR2 FVKESK. V lost 1 base to trimming and J lost 0 bases, with 11 bases between them. This CDR3 region has 16 residues. CDR3 sequence reads: CASSQVGGTSTDTQYF. The CDR3 nucleotides read TGTGCCAGCAGCCAAGTAGGCGGCACTAGCACAGATACGCAGTATTTT.

This chain connects TRBV7-9 to TRBJ2-1; maybe TRBD2 (5 bases). The ends were cut back, 5 bases at V and 5 bases at J, with 19 bases in the middle. Per germline, CDR1 SEHNR and CDR2 FQNEAQ (reference sequence). This CDR3 has 16 amino acids. The CDR3 DNA follows: TGTGCCAGCAGCCTCTCCCCCTCGTCGAGGGACAATGAGCAGTTCTTC. It encodes CASSLSPSSRDNEQFF.

The V call is TRBV12-5, the J call TRBJ1-2; 8 bases are shared with TRBD1. From germline, CDR1 is LGHNT and CDR2 FRNRAP. The CDR3 loop spans 15 amino acids. The V segment lost 3 bases and the J segment 1 base; nucleotides outside the gene matches: 4. The CDR3 coding sequence is TGTGCTAGTGGTTTCGGGACAGGCTTTAACTATGGCTACACCTTC. Encoded protein: CASGFGTGFNYGYTF.

The J gene is TRBJ1-5, the V gene TRBV5-1, with a tentative D call TRBD1 (6 bases). The length of the CDR3 is 14 residues. The germline V gene has CDR1 SGHRS and CDR2 YFSETQ. Trimming stripped 0 bases from V and 6 bases from J, with 10 bases between. This CDR3 reads CASSLGAGAQPQHF. CDR3 sequence (DNA): TGCGCCAGCAGCTTGGGGGCAGGGGCTCAGCCCCAGCATTTT.

This clone has only a few counts. V usage is TRBV5-4 and J usage is TRBJ1-3; D gene uncertain. CDR1 is SGHNT, CDR2 YYREEE, per germline (reference sequence). Deletions cut 0 bases from V and 2 bases from J, with 15 bases between. CDR3 length equals 17 residues. The CDR3 loop reads CASSLAAASGAGNTIYF. The CDR3 DNA is TGTGCCAGCAGCTTGGCCGCGGCGTCCGGCGCTGGAAACACCATATATTTT.

Here the CDR3 reads CAISQGAGTEAFF. The CDR3 nucleotides read TGTGCTATTTCACAGGGGGCGGGCACTGAAGCTTTCTTT. The rearrangement links TRBV19 to TRBJ1-1; 9 bases are shared with TRBD1. The CDR3 is 13 residues long. Looked up from germline, CDR1 is LNHDA and CDR2 is SQIVND (reference sequence).

The chain links TRBV5-6 to TRBJ2-2; perhaps TRBD2 as D (5 bases). Germline assignment: CDR1 SGHDT and CDR2 YYEEEE. CDR3 size: 14 residues. Between the trimmed V and J ends, which lost 7 bases and 0 bases, there was a span of 10 bases. CDR3 amino acids: CASFAGPNTGELFF. The CDR3 nucleotides are TGTGCCAGCTTTGCGGGTCCGAACACCGGGGAGCTGTTTTTT.

The V gene is TRBV19, the J gene TRBJ2-7, with TRBD2 matching 11 bases. V was clipped by 4 bases and J by 2 bases; unmatched bases: 7. Looked up from germline, CDR1 is LNHDA and CDR2 is SQIVND (reference sequence). The CDR3 sequence is 16 residues long. CDR3 sequence: CASSRPSGRSPYEQYF. The CDR3, as DNA: TGTGCCAGTAGTAGACCTAGCGGGAGGTCCCCCTACGAGCAGTACTTC.

The chain recombines TRBV6-5 with TRBJ1-1; D gene unclear. This CDR3 spans 12 amino acids. V gave up 10 bases and J gave up 5 bases, with 14 bases separating them. The germline CDR1 and CDR2 sequences are MNHEY and SVGAGI. CDR3 loop: CATSNYGTEAFF. CDR3 coding DNA: TGTGCCACCTCTAATTACGGGACTGAAGCTTTCTTT.

The V call is TRBV29-1, the J call TRBJ2-5, with a weak D call TRBD2 (5 bases). This CDR3 region has 12 residues. Germline-derived CDR1 and CDR2 are SQVTM and ANQGSEA. DNA of the CDR3: TGCACCTACGGAGGCAGAGAAGAGACCCAGTACTTC. The encoded protein is CTYGGREETQYF. The full variable domain, its missing parts supplied by reference TRBV29-1 and TRBJ2-5, is SAVISQKPSRDICQRGTSLTIQCQVDSQVTMMFWYRQQPGQSLTLIATANQGSEATYESGFVIDKFPISRPNLTFSTLTVSNMSPEDSSIYLCTYGGREETQYFGPGTRLLVL.

The V and J genes are TRBV27 and TRBJ2-5; 7 bases are shared with TRBD1. The V and J ends lost 2 bases and 1 base, in that order; junction bases with no gene match: 4. The length of the CDR3 is 15 residues. Germline V gene lookup returns CDR1 MNHEY and CDR2 SMNVEV (reference sequence). The CDR3 sequence: CASSLPGQPQETQYF. CDR3 sequence (DNA): TGTGCCAGCAGTTTACCGGGACAGCCCCAAGAGACCCAGTACTTC.

J is TRBJ2-2 and V is TRBV19, with TRBD2 identical over 13 bases. The V and J ends lost 6 bases and 2 bases, in that order; junction bases with no gene match: 0. The CDR3 is 15 amino acids. Germline loops: CDR1 LNHDA, CDR2 SQIVND (reference sequence). The CDR3 DNA follows: TGTGCCAGTAGGGGACTAGCGGGAAACACCGGGGAGCTGTTTTTT. This sequence encodes CASRGLAGNTGELFF.